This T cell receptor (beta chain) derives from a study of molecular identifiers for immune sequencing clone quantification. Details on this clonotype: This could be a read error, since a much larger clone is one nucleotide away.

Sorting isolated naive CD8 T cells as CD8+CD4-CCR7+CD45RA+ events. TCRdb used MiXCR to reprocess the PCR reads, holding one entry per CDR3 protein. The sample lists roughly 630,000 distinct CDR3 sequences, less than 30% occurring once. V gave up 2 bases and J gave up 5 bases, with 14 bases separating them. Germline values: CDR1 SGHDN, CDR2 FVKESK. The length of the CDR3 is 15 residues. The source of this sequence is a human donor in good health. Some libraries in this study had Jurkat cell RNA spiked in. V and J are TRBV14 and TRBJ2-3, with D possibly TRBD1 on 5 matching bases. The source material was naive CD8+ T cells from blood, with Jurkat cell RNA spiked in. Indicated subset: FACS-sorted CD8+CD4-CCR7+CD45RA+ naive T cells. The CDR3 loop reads CASSQFLTQGDTQYF. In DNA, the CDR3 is TGTGCCAGCAGCCAATTTCTGACCCAGGGAGATACGCAGTATTTT.